This T cell receptor (beta chain) was sequenced for a study of blood T cell repertoires in COVID-19 (dated by TCRdb to 2019 to 2021). In the study overall: The collaborator samples originated in the United States, Italy and Spain and spanned the acute and convalescent phases of COVID-19. The material from the prospective study consisted of cDNA or gDNA derived from T cells, B-cell-depleted T cells, or PBMCs. Subjects who had been exposed to COVID-19, were actively infected with it, or had recovered from it provided the deeply sampled blood TCRbeta repertoires that made up the dataset. A freely available public database, intended as a resource for researchers studying the immune response to SARS-CoV-2, is where the repertoires were released. The samples were drawn from two sources: the first 160 participants of the ongoing ImmuneRACE study, and 1,000 to 1,500 subjects contributed by 6 global collaborators. Nearly every sample came with metadata listing a de-identified subject ID, COVID-19 status, age in years and sex. Where available, HLA class I and class II types were taken from metadata supplied by the sample provider and were not determined by assay-based typing. General conclusions and limits of the study: The quantity of clinical and demographic metadata differed by source and by participant and was supplied without curation.

One collaborating source in Seattle enrolled patients during active infection and followed them longitudinally through the course of disease. The collaborating institutions used their own protocols to collect whole blood in K2EDTA tubes. Collaborator samples were shipped for TCRbeta analysis as frozen whole blood, isolated PBMCs, or DNA extracted from either sample type. TCRbeta CDR3 regions were amplified from genomic DNA by means of the immunoSEQ Assay, a bias-controlled multiplex PCR. From the authors' description of their analysis: The number of nucleated cells in each sample was estimated from the amplification of reference gene primers within the assay. To quantify the absolute abundance of each unique TCRbeta CDR3 rearrangement, sequence reads were collapsed and filtered. For each sample, productive Simpson clonality was calculated by taking the square root of Simpson's diversity index across productive rearrangements. Drawn from immuneACCESS, this table holds only the in-frame rearrangements with V and J called that TCRdb kept. Clones are partly lost; checked studies trace under half to an unresolved V gene and leave the rest unexplained. V, J and clone size were drawn from that table, and D and trimming were deduced from the DNA. This sample holds fewer than 300,000 clones; 70% to 90% were observed only once. More than 10% of the sample comes from the top ten.

The junction shows trimming of 5 bases on V and 4 bases on J, plus 9 bases between the germline ends. CDR1 and CDR2 were assigned from the germline V gene as SQVTM and ANQGSEA. Counted from cysteine to phenylalanine, this CDR3 has 11 amino acids. Only the CDR3 portion is preserved as DNA: 33 bases, with reading frame beginning at the first base. In regard to this clone: The antigen it recognizes is unknown. Per-nucleotide qualities are absent, and no much larger clonotype sits a single base away.

Rearrangement joined TRBV29-1 to TRBJ2-7; a tentative D match to TRBD1 spans 5 bases. This clonotype was obtained from a woman under 40 with COVID-19, enrolled during active disease. Sequencing used peripheral blood. The CDR3 reads CSVSQEYEQYF. Here is the DNA: TGCAGCGTTTCACAGGAGTACGAGCAGTACTTC.